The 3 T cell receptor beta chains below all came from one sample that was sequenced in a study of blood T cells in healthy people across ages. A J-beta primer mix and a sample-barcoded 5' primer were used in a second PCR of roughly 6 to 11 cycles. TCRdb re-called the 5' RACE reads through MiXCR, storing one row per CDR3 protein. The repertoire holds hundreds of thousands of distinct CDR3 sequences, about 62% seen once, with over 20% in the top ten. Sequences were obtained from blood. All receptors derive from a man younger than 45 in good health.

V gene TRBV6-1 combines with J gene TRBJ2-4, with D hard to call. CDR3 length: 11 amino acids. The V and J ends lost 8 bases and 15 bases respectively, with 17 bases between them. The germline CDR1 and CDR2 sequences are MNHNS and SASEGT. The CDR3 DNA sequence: TGTGCCAGCGGTAAAAGAGACGAGCTGTACTTC. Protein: CASGKRDELYF.

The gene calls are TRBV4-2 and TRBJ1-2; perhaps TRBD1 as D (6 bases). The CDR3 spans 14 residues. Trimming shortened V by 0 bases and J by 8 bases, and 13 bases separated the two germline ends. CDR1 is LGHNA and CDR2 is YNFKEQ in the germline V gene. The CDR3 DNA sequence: TGTGCCAGCAGCCAAGATAGGGGGGGTGGAGGCTACACCTTC. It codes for CASSQDRGGGGYTF.

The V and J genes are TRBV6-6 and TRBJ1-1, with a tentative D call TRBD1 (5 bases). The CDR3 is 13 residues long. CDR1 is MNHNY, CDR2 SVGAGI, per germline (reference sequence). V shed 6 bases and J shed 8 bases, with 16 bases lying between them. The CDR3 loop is CASSSPGFPEAFF. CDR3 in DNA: TGTGCCAGCAGCTCCCCAGGGTTTCCCGAAGCTTTCTTT.